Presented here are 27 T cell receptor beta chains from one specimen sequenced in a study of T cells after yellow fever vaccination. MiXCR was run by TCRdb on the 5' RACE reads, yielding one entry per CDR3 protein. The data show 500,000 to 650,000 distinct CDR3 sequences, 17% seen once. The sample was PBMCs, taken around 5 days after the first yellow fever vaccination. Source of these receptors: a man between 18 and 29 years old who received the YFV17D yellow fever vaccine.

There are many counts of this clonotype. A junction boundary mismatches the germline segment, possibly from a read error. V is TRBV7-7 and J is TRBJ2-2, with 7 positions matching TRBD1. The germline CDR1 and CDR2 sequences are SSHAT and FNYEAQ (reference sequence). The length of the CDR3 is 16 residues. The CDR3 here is CASSLDRQGATGELFF. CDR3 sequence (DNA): TGTGCTAGCAGCTTGGATCGACAGGGCGCCACCGGGGAGCTGTTTTTT.

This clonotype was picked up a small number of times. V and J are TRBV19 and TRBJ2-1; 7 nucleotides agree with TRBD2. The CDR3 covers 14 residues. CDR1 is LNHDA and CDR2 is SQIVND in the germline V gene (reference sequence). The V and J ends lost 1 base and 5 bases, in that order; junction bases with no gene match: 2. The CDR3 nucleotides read TGTGCCAGTAGTATAGGACTAGCAGACAATGAGCAGTTCTTC. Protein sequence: CASSIGLADNEQFF.

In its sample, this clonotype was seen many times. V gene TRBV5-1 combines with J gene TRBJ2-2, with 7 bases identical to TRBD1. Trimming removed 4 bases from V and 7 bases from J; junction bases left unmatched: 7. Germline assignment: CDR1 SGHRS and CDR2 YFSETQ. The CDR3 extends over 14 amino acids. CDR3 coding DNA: TGCGCCAGCAGCATAGGACAGGCAGACGGGGAGCTGTTTTTT. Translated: CASSIGQADGELFF.

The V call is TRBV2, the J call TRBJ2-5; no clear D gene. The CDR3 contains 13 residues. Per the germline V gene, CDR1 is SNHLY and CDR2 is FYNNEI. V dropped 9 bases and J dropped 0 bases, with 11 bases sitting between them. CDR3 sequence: CASWSPDQETQYF. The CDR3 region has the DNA TGTGCCAGTTGGAGCCCGGACCAAGAGACCCAGTACTTC. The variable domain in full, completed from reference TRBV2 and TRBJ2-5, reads EPEVTQTPSHQVTQMGQEVILRCVPISNHLYFYWYRQILGQKVEFLVSFYNNEISEKSEIFDDQFSVERPDGSNFTLKIRSTKLEDSAMYFCASWSPDQETQYFGPGTRLLVL.

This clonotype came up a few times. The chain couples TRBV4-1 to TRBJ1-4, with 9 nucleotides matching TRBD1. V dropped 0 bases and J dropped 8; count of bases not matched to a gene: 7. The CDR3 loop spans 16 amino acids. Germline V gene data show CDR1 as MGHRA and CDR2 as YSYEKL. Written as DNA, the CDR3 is TGCGCCAGCAGCCAAGACCCGGGACAGGGAAACGAAAAACTGTTTTTT. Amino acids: CASSQDPGQGNEKLFF.

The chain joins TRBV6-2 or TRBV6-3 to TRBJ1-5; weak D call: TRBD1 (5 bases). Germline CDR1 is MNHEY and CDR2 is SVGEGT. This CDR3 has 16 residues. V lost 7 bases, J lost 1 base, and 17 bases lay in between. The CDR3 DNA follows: TGTGCCAGCATTCGGGCTGGGGCAGGGAGCAATCAGCCCCAGCATTTT. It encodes CASIRAGAGSNQPQHF.

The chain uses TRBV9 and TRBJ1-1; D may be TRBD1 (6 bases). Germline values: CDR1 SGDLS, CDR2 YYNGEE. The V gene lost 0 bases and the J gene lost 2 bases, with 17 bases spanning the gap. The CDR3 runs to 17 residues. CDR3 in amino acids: CASSVGASGGGNTEAFF. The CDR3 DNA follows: TGTGCCAGCAGCGTAGGGGCGAGCGGGGGCGGAAACACTGAAGCTTTCTTT.

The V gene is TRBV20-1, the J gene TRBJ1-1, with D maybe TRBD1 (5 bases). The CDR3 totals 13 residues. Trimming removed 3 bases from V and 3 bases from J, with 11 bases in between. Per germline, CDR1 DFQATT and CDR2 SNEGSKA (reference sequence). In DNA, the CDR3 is TGCAGTGCTAGTCGTACAGGTCACACTGAAGCTTTCTTT. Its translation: CSASRTGHTEAFF.

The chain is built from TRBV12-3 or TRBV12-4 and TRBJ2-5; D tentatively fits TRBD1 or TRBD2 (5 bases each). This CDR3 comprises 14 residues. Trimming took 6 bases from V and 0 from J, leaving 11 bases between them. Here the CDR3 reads CASRSGTYQETQYF. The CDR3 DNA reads TGTGCCAGCAGATCCGGGACGTACCAAGAGACCCAGTACTTC.

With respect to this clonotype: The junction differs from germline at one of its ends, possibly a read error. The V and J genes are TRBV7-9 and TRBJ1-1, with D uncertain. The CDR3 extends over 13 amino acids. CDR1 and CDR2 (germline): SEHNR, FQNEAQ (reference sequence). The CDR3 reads CASSLVGLGKASF. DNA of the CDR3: TGTGCCAGCAGCTTAGTTGGACTGGGAAAGGCTTCCTTT.

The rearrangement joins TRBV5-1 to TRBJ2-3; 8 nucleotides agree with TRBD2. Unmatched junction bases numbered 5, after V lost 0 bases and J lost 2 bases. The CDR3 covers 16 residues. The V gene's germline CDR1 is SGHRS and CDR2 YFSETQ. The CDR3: CASSLDTGGATDTQYF. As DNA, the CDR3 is TGCGCCAGCAGCTTGGACACGGGGGGGGCCACAGATACGCAGTATTTT. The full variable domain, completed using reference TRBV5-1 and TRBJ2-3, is KAGVTQTPRYLIKTRGQQVTLSCSPISGHRSVSWYQQTPGQGLQFLFEYFSETQRNKGNFPGRFSGRQFSNSRSEMNVSTLELGDSALYLCASSLDTGGATDTQYFGPGTRLTVL.

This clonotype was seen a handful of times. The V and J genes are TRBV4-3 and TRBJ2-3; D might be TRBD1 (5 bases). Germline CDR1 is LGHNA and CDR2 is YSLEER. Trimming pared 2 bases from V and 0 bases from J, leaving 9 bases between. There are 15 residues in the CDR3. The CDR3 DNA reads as TGCGCCAGCAGCCAAAAACAGGCTAGCACAGATACGCAGTATTTT. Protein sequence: CASSQKQASTDTQYF.

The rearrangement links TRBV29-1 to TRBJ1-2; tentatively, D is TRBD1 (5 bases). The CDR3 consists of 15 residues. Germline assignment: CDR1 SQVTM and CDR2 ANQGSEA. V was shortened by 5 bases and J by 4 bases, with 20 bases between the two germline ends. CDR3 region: CSVPNPEVGAYGYTF. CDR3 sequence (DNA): TGCAGCGTTCCGAACCCGGAGGTCGGGGCCTATGGCTACACCTTC.

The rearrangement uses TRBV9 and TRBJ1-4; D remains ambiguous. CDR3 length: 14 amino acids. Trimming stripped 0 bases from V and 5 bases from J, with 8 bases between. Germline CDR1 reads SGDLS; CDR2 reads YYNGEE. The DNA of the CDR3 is TGTGCCAGCAGCGTAGGGGTGAAGAATGAAAAACTGTTTTTT. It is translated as CASSVGVKNEKLFF.

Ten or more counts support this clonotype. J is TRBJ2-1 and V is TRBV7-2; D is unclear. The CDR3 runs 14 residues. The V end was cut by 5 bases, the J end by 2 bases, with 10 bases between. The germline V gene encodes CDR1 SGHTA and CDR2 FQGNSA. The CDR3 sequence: CASSTPRPYNEQFF. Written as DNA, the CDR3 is TGTGCCAGCAGCACACCACGACCCTACAATGAGCAGTTCTTC.

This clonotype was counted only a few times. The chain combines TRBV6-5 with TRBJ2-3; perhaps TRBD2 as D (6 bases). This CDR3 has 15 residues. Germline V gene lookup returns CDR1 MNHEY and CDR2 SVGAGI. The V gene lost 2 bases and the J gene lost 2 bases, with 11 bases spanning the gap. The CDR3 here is CASSYSLANTDTQYF. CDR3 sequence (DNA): TGTGCCAGCAGTTACAGTCTAGCGAACACAGATACGCAGTATTTT.

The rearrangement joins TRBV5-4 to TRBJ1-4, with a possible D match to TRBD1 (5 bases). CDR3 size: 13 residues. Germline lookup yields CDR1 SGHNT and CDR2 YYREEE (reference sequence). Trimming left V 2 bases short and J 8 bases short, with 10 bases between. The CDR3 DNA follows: TGTGCCAGCAGCTTTGAAGGGGTGGAAAAACTGTTTTTT. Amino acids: CASSFEGVEKLFF.

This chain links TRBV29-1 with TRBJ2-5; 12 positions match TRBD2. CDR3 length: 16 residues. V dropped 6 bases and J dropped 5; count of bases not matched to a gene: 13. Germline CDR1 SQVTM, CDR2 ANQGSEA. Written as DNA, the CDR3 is TGCAGCGTCTCCCAGACTAGCGGGGGCCAGGGGGAGACCCAGTACTTC. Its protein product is CSVSQTSGGQGETQYF.

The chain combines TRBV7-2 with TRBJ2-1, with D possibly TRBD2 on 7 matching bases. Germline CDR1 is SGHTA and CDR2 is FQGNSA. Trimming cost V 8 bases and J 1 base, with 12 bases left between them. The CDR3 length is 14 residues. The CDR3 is CASAGAPSYNEQFF. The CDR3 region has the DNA TGTGCCAGCGCGGGGGCCCCATCCTACAATGAGCAGTTCTTC.

The CDR3 region has the DNA TGTGCCAGCAGTCTTAGAGGGGAGAATGAAGCTTTCTTT. This codes for CASSLRGENEAFF. This chain uses TRBV6-6 with TRBJ1-1; tentative D call: TRBD1 (5 bases). The germline gives CDR1 MNHNY, CDR2 SVGAGI (reference sequence). The ends were cut back, 5 bases at V and 7 bases at J, with 14 bases in the middle. This CDR3 spans 13 amino acids.

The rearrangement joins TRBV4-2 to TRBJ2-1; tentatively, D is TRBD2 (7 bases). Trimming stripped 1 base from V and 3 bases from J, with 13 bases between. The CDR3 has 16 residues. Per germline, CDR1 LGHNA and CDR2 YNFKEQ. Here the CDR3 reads CASSQGEGGRYNEQFF. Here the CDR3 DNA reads TGTGCCAGCAGCCAAGGTGAGGGGGGGCGCTACAATGAGCAGTTCTTC.

For the CDR3, the DNA is TGTGCCAGCAGGGGACAGGGATTAGGCTACGAGCAGTACTTC. Protein sequence: CASRGQGLGYEQYF. V is TRBV12-3 or TRBV12-4 and J is TRBJ2-7; 9 bases fit TRBD1. Trimming at V came to 6 bases and at J to 3 bases, leaving 6 bases not matched to a gene. The CDR3 extends over 14 amino acids.

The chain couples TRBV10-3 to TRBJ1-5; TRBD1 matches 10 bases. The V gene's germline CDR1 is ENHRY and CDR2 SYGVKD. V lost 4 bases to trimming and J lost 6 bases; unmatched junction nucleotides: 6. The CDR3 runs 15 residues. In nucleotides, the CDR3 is TGTGCCATCAGTGCCCAGGGACAGGGGTTTCAGCCCCAGCATTTT. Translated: CAISAQGQGFQPQHF.

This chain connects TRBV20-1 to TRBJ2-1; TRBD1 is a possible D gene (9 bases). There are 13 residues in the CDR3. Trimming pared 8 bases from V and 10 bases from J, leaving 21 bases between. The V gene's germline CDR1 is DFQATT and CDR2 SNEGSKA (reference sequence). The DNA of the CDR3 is TGCAGTTGGGGGACAGGGTTAGCGGGGGAGCAGTTCTTC. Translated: CSWGTGLAGEQFF.

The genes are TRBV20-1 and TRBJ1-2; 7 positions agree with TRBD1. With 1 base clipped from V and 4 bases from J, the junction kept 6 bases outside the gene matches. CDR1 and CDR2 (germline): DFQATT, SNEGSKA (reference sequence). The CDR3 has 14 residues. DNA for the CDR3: TGCAGTGCTAGAGTCGGTGCAGGGGGCTATGGCTACACCTTC. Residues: CSARVGAGGYGYTF.

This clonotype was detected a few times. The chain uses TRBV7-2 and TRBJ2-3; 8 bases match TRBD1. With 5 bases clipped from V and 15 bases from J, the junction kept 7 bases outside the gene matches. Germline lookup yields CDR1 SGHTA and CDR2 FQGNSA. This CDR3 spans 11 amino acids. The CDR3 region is CASSLDREEYF. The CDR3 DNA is TGTGCCAGCAGCCTGGACAGGGAGGAATATTTT.

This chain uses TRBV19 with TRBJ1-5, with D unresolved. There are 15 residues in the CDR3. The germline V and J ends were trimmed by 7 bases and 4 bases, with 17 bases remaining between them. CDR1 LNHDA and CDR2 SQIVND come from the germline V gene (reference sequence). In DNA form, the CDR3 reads TGTGCCAGTACCACCGATGGGTCTGGAAATCAGCCCCAGCATTTT. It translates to CASTTDGSGNQPQHF.